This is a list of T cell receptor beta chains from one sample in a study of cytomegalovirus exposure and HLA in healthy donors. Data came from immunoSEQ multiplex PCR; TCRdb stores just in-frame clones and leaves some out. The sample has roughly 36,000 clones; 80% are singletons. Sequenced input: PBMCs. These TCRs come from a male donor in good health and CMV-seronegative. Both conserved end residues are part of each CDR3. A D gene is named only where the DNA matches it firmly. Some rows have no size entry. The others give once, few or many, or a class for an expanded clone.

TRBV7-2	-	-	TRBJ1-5	CASSRGQSEGQPQHF	TGTGCCAGCAGCCGAGGACAGTCGGAAGGTCAGCCCCAGCATTTT
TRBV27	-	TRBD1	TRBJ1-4	CASRTGGWSEKLFF	TGTGCCAGCAGGACAGGGGGCTGGAGTGAAAAACTGTTTTTT
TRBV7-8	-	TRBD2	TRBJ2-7	CASSLRQTRSGGREIYEQYF	TGTGCCAGCAGCTTAAGGCAGACTAGAAGCGGGGGGCGAGAAATCTACGAGCAGTACTTC
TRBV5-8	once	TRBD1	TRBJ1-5	CASSWRTGQPQHF	TGTGCCAGCAGCTGGAGGACAGGTCAGCCCCAGCATTTT
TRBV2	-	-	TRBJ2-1	CASRNRDNTYNEQFF	TGTGCCAGCAGGAACCGGGACAATACCTACAATGAGCAGTTCTTC
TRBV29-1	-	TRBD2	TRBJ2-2	CSVDEGSGGTGELFF	TGCAGCGTTGATGAAGGAAGCGGGGGCACCGGGGAGCTGTTTTTT
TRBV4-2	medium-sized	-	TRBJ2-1	CASSRGTAGDSEQFF	TGTGCCAGCAGCCGTGGGACAGCGGGGGACAGTGAGCAGTTCTTC
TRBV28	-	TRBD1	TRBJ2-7	CATHPPPGQGLYEQYF	TGTGCCACCCATCCACCTCCGGGACAGGGGCTCTACGAGCAGTACTTC
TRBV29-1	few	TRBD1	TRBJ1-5	CSVQGAQNQPQHF	TGCAGCGTGCAGGGGGCGCAGAATCAGCCCCAGCATTTT
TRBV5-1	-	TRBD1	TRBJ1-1	CASSPGTGENTEAFF	TGCGCCAGCAGCCCCGGGACAGGGGAGAACACTGAAGCTTTCTTT
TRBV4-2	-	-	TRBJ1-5	CASSQDDSGSGHSNQPQHF	TGTGCCAGCAGCCAGGACGACTCCGGATCGGGACATAGCAATCAGCCCCAGCATTTT
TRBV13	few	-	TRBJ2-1	CASSTRGPPEQFF	TGTGCCAGCAGCACCCGAGGGCCCCCTGAGCAGTTCTTC
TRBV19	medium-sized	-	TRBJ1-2	CASSIRRGNGYTF	TGTGCCAGTAGTATACGCAGGGGTAATGGCTACACCTTC
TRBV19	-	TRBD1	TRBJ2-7	CASRTTGGNEQYF	TGTGCCAGTAGAACGACAGGGGGGAACGAGCAGTACTTC